Presented here are 10 T cell receptor beta chains from one specimen sequenced in a study of shared clonotypes between healthy human individuals. The method was immunoSEQ multiplex PCR; TCRdb's version includes in-frame clones alone and lacks a portion of them. The profile shows under 2,000,000 clones, roughly 94% of them singletons. CD45RO-negative, CCR7-positively selected cells formed the naive CD8 fraction, excluding terminally differentiated effector memory CD45RA+ cells. The specimen was naive CD8+ T cells sorted from blood. All receptors derive from a man between 18 and 29 years old in good health.

The count of this clone is one. This chain uses TRBV6-1 with TRBJ1-1; D gene uncertain. This CDR3 has 13 residues. V was cut by 4 bases and J by 5 bases, with 11 bases left in between. The germline CDR1 and CDR2 sequences are MNHNS and SASEGT. Written as DNA, the CDR3 is TGTGCCAGCAGTGCCGAGATGGGAACTGAAGCTTTCTTT. This codes for CASSAEMGTEAFF.

The genes are TRBV4-1 and TRBJ2-7; the D gene is possibly TRBD1 (6 bases). The CDR3 contains 15 residues. Per the germline V gene, CDR1 is MGHRA and CDR2 is YSYEKL. V lost 0 bases and J 3 bases, leaving 12 bases between the germline ends. This CDR3 reads CASSQDRTALYEQYF. CDR3 DNA sequence: TGCGCCAGCAGCCAAGATCGGACAGCTCTCTACGAGCAGTACTTC.

The CDR3 spells CASSLEGSESYEQYF. Here the CDR3 DNA reads TGTGCCAGCAGCTTGGAAGGGAGCGAATCCTACGAGCAGTACTTC. V is TRBV5-6 and J is TRBJ2-7; D possibly corresponds to TRBD2 (5 bases). The CDR3 sequence is 15 residues long. V lost 0 bases to trimming and J lost 1 base, with 11 bases between them. In germline, CDR1 is SGHDT, CDR2 YYEEEE.

The chain uses TRBV5-1 and TRBJ2-7, with D possibly TRBD2 on 6 matching bases. V was pared by 4 bases and J by 2 bases, with 13 bases between. Per germline, CDR1 SGHRS and CDR2 YFSETQ. This CDR3 has 14 amino acids. The CDR3 bases are TGCGCCAGCAGCCCGGAGGGGTCCCCCTACGAGCAGTACTTC. This translates into CASSPEGSPYEQYF.

A few counts support this clone. The chain carries TRBV30 and TRBJ1-6, with 9 bases fitting TRBD1. The CDR3 has 13 residues. J lost 7 bases, V lost 5 bases, and 3 bases had no gene match. The V gene's germline CDR1 is GTSNPN and CDR2 SVGIG (reference sequence). CDR3: CAWGTGQNSPLHF. Here the CDR3 DNA reads TGTGCCTGGGGGACAGGGCAAAATTCACCCCTCCACTTT.

V and J are TRBV6-5 and TRBJ2-7; D gene ambiguous. The CDR3 extends over 11 amino acids. V was clipped by 4 bases and J by 3 bases, with 4 bases between them. The V gene's germline CDR1 is MNHEY and CDR2 SVGAGI. CDR3 sequence (DNA): TGTGCCAGCAGTTCATTCTACGAGCAGTACTTC. Residues: CASSSFYEQYF.

The V and J genes are TRBV4-1 and TRBJ1-5; D remains ambiguous. The germline V gene encodes CDR1 MGHRA and CDR2 YSYEKL. V was trimmed by 4 bases and J by 1 base, leaving 14 bases between them. The CDR3 has 16 amino acids. CDR3 sequence: CASSLRSTSSNQPQHF. CDR3 in DNA: TGCGCCAGCAGCCTACGTTCGACCAGCAGCAATCAGCCCCAGCATTTT.

This clone showed up just a few times. The rearrangement uses TRBV2 and TRBJ1-2; 7 bases are shared with TRBD1. Unmatched junction bases numbered 16, after V lost 9 bases and J lost 0 bases. The germline CDR1 and CDR2 sequences are SNHLY and FYNNEI. The CDR3 consists of 17 residues. The CDR3 DNA is TGTGCCAGTACGTTTGAGAGGGACAGCGGAGCTAACTATGGCTACACCTTC. Residues: CASTFERDSGANYGYTF. Filled out from reference TRBV2 and TRBJ1-2, the complete variable domain reads EPEVTQTPSHQVTQMGQEVILRCVPISNHLYFYWYRQILGQKVEFLVSFYNNEISEKSEIFDDQFSVERPDGSNFTLKIRSTKLEDSAMYFCASTFERDSGANYGYTFGSGTRLTVV.

The sample holds one count of this clone. At the DNA level, this CDR3 is encoded by other sequences in the same sample as well. V and J are TRBV5-1 and TRBJ2-7; 7 positions agree with TRBD2. Trimming took 4 bases from V and 4 from J; bases not matched to a gene: 8. The CDR3 spans 14 residues. CDR1 is SGHRS, CDR2 YFSETQ, per germline. The CDR3 protein is CASSPRGGPYEQYF. The CDR3 DNA is TGCGCCAGCAGCCCAAGGGGAGGGCCTTACGAGCAGTACTTC.

The rearrangement joins TRBV6-5 to TRBJ2-7; 7 bases agree with TRBD1. Germline values: CDR1 MNHEY, CDR2 SVGAGI. The CDR3 loop spans 13 amino acids. V shed 4 bases, J shed 3 bases, and the junction held 3 bases outside the gene matches. Written as DNA, the CDR3 is TGTGCCAGCAGTTTCGGACAGGACTACGAGCAGTACTTC. It encodes CASSFGQDYEQYF.